The following is a TCR beta chain sequence with its context. The data belong to a study of blood T cells in healthy people across ages. For the second PCR, which ran for about 7 to 11 cycles, a sample-barcoded 5' primer and a J-beta primer mix were used. TCRdb re-derived calls from the 5' RACE reads in MiXCR, one entry per CDR3 protein. The profile shows 600,000 to 1,000,000 distinct CDR3 sequences, roughly 60% of them singletons. The germline CDR1 and CDR2 sequences are SQVTM and ANQGSEA. The CDR3 spans 14 residues. V lost 3 bases and J lost 0, with 10 bases in between. The TCR was taken from a man aged 25 to 45 in good health. The sample consisted of blood. The J gene is TRBJ2-3, the V gene TRBV29-1; TRBD1 is a possible D gene (5 bases). This chain's CDR3 is CSVEGRASTDTQYF. In DNA, the CDR3 is TGCAGCGTTGAGGGCAGGGCGAGCACAGATACGCAGTATTTT.